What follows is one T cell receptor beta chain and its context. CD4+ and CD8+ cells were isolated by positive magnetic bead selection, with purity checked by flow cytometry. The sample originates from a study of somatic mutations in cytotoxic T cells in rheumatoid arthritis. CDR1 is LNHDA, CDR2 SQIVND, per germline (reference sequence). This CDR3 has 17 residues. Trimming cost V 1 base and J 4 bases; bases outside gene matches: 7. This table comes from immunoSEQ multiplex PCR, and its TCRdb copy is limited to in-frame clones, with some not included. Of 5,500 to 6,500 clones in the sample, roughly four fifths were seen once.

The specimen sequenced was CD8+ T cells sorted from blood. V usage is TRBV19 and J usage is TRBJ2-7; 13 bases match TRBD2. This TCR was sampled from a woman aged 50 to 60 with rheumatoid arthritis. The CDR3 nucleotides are TGTGCCAGTAGTATAGGTGGACTAGCGGGAGCATTGTACGAGCAGTACTTC. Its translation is CASSIGGLAGALYEQYF. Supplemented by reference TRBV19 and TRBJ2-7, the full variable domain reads DGGITQSPKYLFRKEGQNVTLSCEQNLNHDAMYWYRQDPGQGLRLIYYSQIVNDFQKGDIAEGYSVSREKKESFPLTVTSAQKNPTAFYLCASSIGGLAGALYEQYFGPGTRLTVT.